The 26 T cell receptor beta chains below come from one sample, sequenced in a study of blood T cell repertoires in COVID-19. Data came from immunoSEQ multiplex PCR; TCRdb stores just in-frame clones and leaves some out. The sample includes roughly 100,000 clones, 80% to 95% of them seen just once. Sequencing was carried out using peripheral blood. The origin of the receptors is a man younger than 35 with COVID-19, enrolled during active disease.

The V and J genes are TRBV6-4 and TRBJ2-2; 9 bases are a match to TRBD1. Germline V CDR1 and CDR2: MRHNA, SNTAGT. The CDR3 loop spans 14 amino acids. The V and J ends lost 7 bases and 6 bases, in that order; junction bases with no gene match: 6. The CDR3 is CASKWDRESGELFF. CDR3 DNA: TGTGCCAGCAAATGGGACAGGGAGTCCGGGGAGCTGTTTTTT.

The V call is TRBV27, the J call TRBJ2-5; 7 bases line up with TRBD2. Germline V gene sequence: CDR1 MNHEY, CDR2 SMNVEV (reference sequence). The J segment lost 1 base and the V segment lost 5 bases, leaving 10 bases of the junction unmatched. This CDR3 region has 16 residues. CDR3 bases: TGTGCCAGCAGTGCAACTAGCGCAGCGGCCCAAGAGACCCAGTACTTC. Protein product: CASSATSAAAQETQYF.

A single count supports this clone. The chain combines TRBV4-1 with TRBJ2-5; D is perhaps TRBD1 (6 bases). The V end lost 0 bases, the J end lost 1 base, and 12 bases lay between the germline ends. This CDR3 has 16 residues. The germline gives CDR1 MGHRA, CDR2 YSYEKL. The CDR3 DNA sequence: TGCGCCAGCAGCCAAGATCGCGAGACAGGCCAAGAGACCCAGTACTTC. Amino acids: CASSQDRETGQETQYF.

The sample holds a few counts of this clone. The chain uses TRBV7-2 and TRBJ2-7, with D tentatively TRBD2 (6 bases). Per the germline V gene, CDR1 is SGHTA and CDR2 is FQGNSA. The CDR3 length is 15 residues. V was shortened by 1 base and J by 2 bases, with 12 bases between the two germline ends. The CDR3 is CASSLDGSGAYEQYF. CDR3 in DNA: TGTGCCAGCAGCTTAGATGGTAGCGGAGCCTACGAGCAGTACTTC.

This clone was observed once. This rearrangement joins TRBV4-3 to TRBJ2-1; 9 bases are shared with TRBD2. The ends lost 0 bases at V and 7 bases at J; junction bases unmatched: 10. Germline-derived CDR1 and CDR2 are LGHNA and YSLEER. The CDR3 runs 17 residues. The CDR3 protein is CASSQDRGTSSWNEQFF. For the CDR3, the DNA is TGCGCCAGCAGCCAAGATCGCGGGACTAGCAGCTGGAATGAGCAGTTCTTC.

This clone has more than one count but fewer than ten. The rearrangement uses TRBV19 and TRBJ1-1, with D possibly matching TRBD1 (5 bases). Germline CDR1 LNHDA, CDR2 SQIVND (reference sequence). With 3 bases removed from V and 0 bases from J, the gap between germline ends came to 20 bases. The CDR3 runs to 18 residues. For the CDR3, the DNA is TGTGCCAGTAGTATCGGGCCGATTAGGCGGGGCGTGAACACTGAAGCTTTCTTT. It translates to CASSIGPIRRGVNTEAFF.

The CDR3: CASGTGRRNQPQHF. CDR3 nucleotides: TGTGCCAGCGGGACAGGGAGACGGAATCAGCCCCAGCATTTT. V is TRBV2 and J is TRBJ1-5, with TRBD1 matching over 9 bases. With 8 bases clipped from V and 4 bases from J, the junction kept 6 bases outside the gene matches. Germline assignment: CDR1 SNHLY and CDR2 FYNNEI. This CDR3 spans 14 amino acids.

CDR3 coding DNA: TGTGCCACCGGACAGGGTATCTATGGCTACACCTTC. This encodes CATGQGIYGYTF. The chain couples TRBV10-3 to TRBJ1-2; 8 nucleotides agree with TRBD1. Per germline, CDR1 ENHRY and CDR2 SYGVKD. Trimming removed 10 bases from V and 4 bases from J; junction bases left unmatched: 5. The CDR3 spans 12 residues.

This sequence joins TRBV6-2 or TRBV6-3 and TRBJ2-5, with 9 positions matching TRBD1. Trimming at V came to 6 bases and at J to 3 bases, leaving 8 bases not matched to a gene. This CDR3 contains 15 residues. CDR1 is MNHEY, CDR2 SVGEGT, per germline. CDR3 nucleotides: TGTGCCAGCAGCCCCGGGACAGGGTACAAAGAGACCCAGTACTTC. This gives the protein CASSPGTGYKETQYF.

This clone has only one observation. The rearrangement uses TRBV6-2 or TRBV6-3 and TRBJ2-1, with TRBD2 matching 14 bases. Trimming cost V 5 bases and J 12 bases; bases outside gene matches: 12. The germline CDR1 and CDR2 sequences are MNHEY and SVGEGT. This CDR3 spans 16 amino acids. CDR3 in DNA: TGTGCCAGCAGTACCCCCGGGACTAGCGGGAGTCAGGTGCAGTTCTTC. It yields the protein CASSTPGTSGSQVQFF.

The V gene is TRBV11-2, the J gene TRBJ2-3; D is perhaps TRBD2 (6 bases). The V end was cut by 5 bases, the J end by 1 base, with 13 bases between. The CDR3 totals 15 residues. The germline CDR1 and CDR2 sequences are SGHAT and FQNNGV. CDR3 DNA: TGTGCCAGCAGCACCCCGCCGGGGGGCACAGATACGCAGTATTTT. As protein: CASSTPPGGTDTQYF. Full variable domain (rest looked up from reference TRBV11-2 and TRBJ2-3): EAGVAQSPRYKIIEKRQSVAFWCNPISGHATLYWYQQILGQGPKLLIQFQNNGVVDDSQLPKDRFSAERLKGVDSTLKIQPAKLEDSAVYLCASSTPPGGTDTQYFGPGTRLTVL.

This chain uses TRBV7-9 with TRBJ2-1, with TRBD2 matching over 7 bases. This CDR3 spans 16 amino acids. V lost 3 bases and J lost 3; bases outside the gene matches: 8. CDR1 and CDR2 (germline): SEHNR, FQNEAQ (reference sequence). The CDR3 region has the DNA TGTGCCAGCAGCTTCTCCCCAGCGGGAAACTACAATGAGCAGTTCTTC. Translation: CASSFSPAGNYNEQFF.

The rearrangement uses TRBV7-9 and TRBJ1-1; tentatively, D is TRBD1 (5 bases). The V gene lost 5 bases and the J gene lost 9 bases, with 22 bases spanning the gap. CDR1 is SEHNR and CDR2 is FQNEAQ in the germline V gene (reference sequence). This CDR3 is 15 amino acids long. CDR3 sequence: CASSAGGDLDAKAFF. The DNA for the CDR3 is TGTGCCAGCAGCGCGGGGGGAGATCTAGACGCTAAAGCTTTCTTT. Full variable domain (missing parts from reference TRBV7-9 and TRBJ1-1): DTGVSQNPRHKITKRGQNVTFRCDPISEHNRLYWYRQTLGQGPEFLTYFQNEAQLEKSRLLSDRFSAERPKGSFSTLEIQRTEQGDSAMYLCASSAGGDLDAKAFFGQGTRLTVV.

The CDR3 sequence: CASSRGGSNTEAFF. The CDR3 region has the DNA TGTGCCAGCAGTAGAGGGGGTTCGAACACTGAAGCTTTCTTT. This rearrangement joins TRBV2 to TRBJ1-1, with D tentatively TRBD1 (6 bases). V lost 5 bases, J lost 1 base, and 11 bases lay in between. The CDR3 consists of 14 residues. The germline gives CDR1 SNHLY, CDR2 FYNNEI.

The count of this clone is one. The V call is TRBV19, the J call TRBJ2-7, with TRBD2 matching over 11 bases. Germline V CDR1 and CDR2: LNHDA, SQIVND (reference sequence). The V and J ends lost 10 bases and 2 bases, in that order; junction bases with no gene match: 7. CDR3 length: 14 amino acids. For the CDR3, the DNA is TGTGCCACCACCGGGACTAGCGGTCCCTACGAGCAGTACTTC. The encoded protein is CATTGTSGPYEQYF.

The rearrangement links TRBV7-2 to TRBJ1-3; D uncertain. The CDR3 runs to 16 residues. Germline CDR1 is SGHTA and CDR2 is FQGNSA. Trimming removed 1 base at V and 0 bases at J, with 10 bases between. Here the CDR3 reads CASSLDSIPSGNTIYF. The CDR3 DNA is TGTGCCAGCAGCTTAGACAGCATCCCCTCTGGAAACACCATATATTTT. Full variable domain (remainder filled in from reference TRBV7-2 and TRBJ1-3): GAGVSQSPSNKVTEKGKDVELRCDPISGHTALYWYRQSLGQGLEFLIYFQGNSAPDKSGLPSDRFSAERTGGSVSTLTIQRTQQEDSAVYLCASSLDSIPSGNTIYFGEGSWLTVV.

This rearrangement joins TRBV6-5 to TRBJ2-7, with D possibly matching TRBD1 (5 bases). The V and J ends lost 6 bases and 2 bases respectively, with 11 bases between them. In germline, CDR1 is MNHEY, CDR2 SVGAGI. The CDR3 has 13 amino acids. CDR3 residues: CASRIYRTYEQYF. DNA for the CDR3: TGTGCCAGCAGGATCTACAGGACCTACGAGCAGTACTTC.

The genes are TRBV10-1 and TRBJ2-3, with 8 bases aligning to TRBD1. Germline assignment: CDR1 WNHNN and CDR2 SYGVQD (reference sequence). This CDR3 is 16 amino acids long. J lost 5 bases, V lost 4 bases, and 11 bases had no gene match. The CDR3 region has the DNA TGCGCCAGCAGTGCCCTGACAGGGGAGTTTGGAGATACGCAGTATTTT. It codes for CASSALTGEFGDTQYF.

V and J are TRBV28 and TRBJ2-1, with D possibly TRBD2 on 6 matching bases. CDR1 and CDR2 (germline): MDHEN, SYDVKM. V was shortened by 2 bases and J by 0 bases, with 20 bases between the two germline ends. The CDR3 covers 19 residues. The DNA of the CDR3 is TGTGCCAGCAGTTTAGCGGGAAGGGTGGGGCTTAGCTCCTACAATGAGCAGTTCTTC. Translated: CASSLAGRVGLSSYNEQFF.

V is TRBV28 and J is TRBJ2-6; 10 positions match TRBD1. Losses at the gene ends were 5 bases for V and 6 bases for J; bases not matched to a gene: 7. Germline V gene sequence: CDR1 MDHEN, CDR2 SYDVKM. The CDR3 has 16 amino acids. The CDR3 reads CASSAGTGVLANVLTF. The CDR3 DNA sequence: TGTGCCAGCAGTGCCGGGACAGGGGTTCTGGCCAACGTCCTGACTTTC.

The chain has TRBV7-2 and TRBJ1-2; D call uncertain. Trimming pared 4 bases from V and 2 bases from J, leaving 11 bases between. The CDR3 is 14 amino acids. Germline values: CDR1 SGHTA, CDR2 FQGNSA. CDR3 amino acids: CASSSSGQNYGYTF. The DNA of the CDR3 is TGTGCCAGCAGCTCCAGTGGGCAGAACTATGGCTACACCTTC. The variable domain in full, with the rest retrieved from reference TRBV7-2 and TRBJ1-2, is GAGVSQSPSNKVTEKGKDVELRCDPISGHTALYWYRQSLGQGLEFLIYFQGNSAPDKSGLPSDRFSAERTGGSVSTLTIQRTQQEDSAVYLCASSSSGQNYGYTFGSGTRLTVV.

The rearrangement links TRBV29-1 to TRBJ2-5; 9 bases match TRBD2. Per germline, CDR1 SQVTM and CDR2 ANQGSEA. V was pared by 6 bases and J by 5 bases, with 16 bases of the junction left unmatched. The length of the CDR3 is 16 residues. Written as DNA, the CDR3 is TGCAGCGTGATATTTGGAGTAGCGGGAGAAGGGGAGACCCAGTACTTC. This codes for CSVIFGVAGEGETQYF.

The rearrangement uses TRBV11-2 and TRBJ2-5; D remains ambiguous. Germline loops: CDR1 SGHAT, CDR2 FQNNGV. Trimming shortened V by 5 bases and J by 5 bases, and 24 bases separated the two germline ends. The CDR3 has 17 residues. CDR3 in DNA: TGTGCCAGCAGCCAATACCCCTCGTCACGTCCTAGGGAGACCCAGTACTTC. Its translation is CASSQYPSSRPRETQYF.

This sequence joins TRBV9 and TRBJ2-3; the D gene is possibly TRBD2 (6 bases). Per germline, CDR1 SGDLS and CDR2 YYNGEE. This CDR3 is built from 15 residues. V lost 0 bases and J 2 bases, leaving 10 bases between the germline ends. Written as DNA, the CDR3 is TGTGCCAGCAGCGTAGATCTAGCGCCCACAGATACGCAGTATTTT. This codes for CASSVDLAPTDTQYF. Full variable domain (outside the CDR3, taken from reference TRBV9 and TRBJ2-3): DSGVTQTPKHLITATGQRVTLRCSPRSGDLSVYWYQQSLDQGLQFLIQYYNGEERAKGNILERFSAQQFPDLHSELNLSSLELGDSALYFCASSVDLAPTDTQYFGPGTRLTVL.

The sample holds one count of this clone. The chain carries TRBV19 and TRBJ1-2; no clear D. This CDR3 has 14 amino acids. Germline CDR1 reads LNHDA; CDR2 reads SQIVND (reference sequence). Trimming cost V 8 bases and J 0 bases, with 13 bases left between them. As DNA, the CDR3 is TGTGCCAGTCTCCCTCCGGGTTCTAACTATGGCTACACCTTC. This codes for CASLPPGSNYGYTF.

The CDR3 loop is CASSPQRERGTDTQYF. CDR3 nucleotides: TGTGCCAGCAGTCCTCAGCGGGAGAGAGGCACAGATACGCAGTATTTT. The chain recombines TRBV28 with TRBJ2-3; 8 positions match TRBD2. CDR3 length: 16 amino acids. V lost 5 bases, J lost 1 base, and 8 bases stayed unmatched. Germline-derived CDR1 and CDR2 are MDHEN and SYDVKM.